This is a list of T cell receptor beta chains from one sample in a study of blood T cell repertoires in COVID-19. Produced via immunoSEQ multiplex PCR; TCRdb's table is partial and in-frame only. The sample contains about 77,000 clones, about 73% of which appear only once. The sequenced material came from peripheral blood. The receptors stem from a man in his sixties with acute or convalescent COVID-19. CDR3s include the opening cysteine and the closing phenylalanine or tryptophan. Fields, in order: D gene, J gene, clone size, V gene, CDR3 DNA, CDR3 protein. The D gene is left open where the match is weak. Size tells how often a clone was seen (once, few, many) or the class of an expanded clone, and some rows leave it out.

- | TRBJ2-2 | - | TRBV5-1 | TGCGCCAGCAGCCAAGGGGAGGCCGGGGAGCTGTTTTTT | CASSQGEAGELFF
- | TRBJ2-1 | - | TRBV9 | TGTGCCAGCAGCGTAGTAGGGGGGGAGGCTACTGAGCAGTTCTTC | CASSVVGGEATEQFF
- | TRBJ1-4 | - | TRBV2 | TGTGCCAGCAGTGAAAGTCCGCAGGCCGAAAAACTGTTTTTT | CASSESPQAEKLFF
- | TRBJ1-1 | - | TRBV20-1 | TGCAGTGCTAAACGGACAGCCAGAGCTTTCTTT | CSAKRTARAFF
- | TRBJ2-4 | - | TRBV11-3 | TGTGCCAGCAGCGGCGGTAAGGGGACCAAAAACATTCAGTACTTC | CASSGGKGTKNIQYF
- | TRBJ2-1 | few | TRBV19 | TGTGCCAGTAGTATAATGAGCTACAATGAGCAGTTCTTC | CASSIMSYNEQFF
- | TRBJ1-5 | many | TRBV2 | TGTGCCAGCGTACAGGGTTTTAGCAATCAGCCCCAGCATTTT | CASVQGFSNQPQHF
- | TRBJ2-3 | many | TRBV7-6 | TGTGCCAGCAGCTTAGGCGGGACAGTCACAGATACGCAGTATTTT | CASSLGGTVTDTQYF
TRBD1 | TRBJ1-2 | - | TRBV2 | TGTGCCAGCACCGGACAGGGCTATGGCTACACCTTC | CASTGQGYGYTF
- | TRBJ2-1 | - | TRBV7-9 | TGTGCCAGCAGCTTAGGAGGGAGTTCAGCCCGAGGTGAGCAGTTCTTC | CASSLGGSSARGEQFF
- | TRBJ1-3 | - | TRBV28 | TGTGCCAGCAGCTCCGGACAAAGCTCTGGAAACACCATATATTTT | CASSSGQSSGNTIYF
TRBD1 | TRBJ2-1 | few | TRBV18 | TGTGCCAGCTCACCACCGTTTACAGGGGGACCATCGTACAATGAGCAGTTCTTC | CASSPPFTGGPSYNEQFF
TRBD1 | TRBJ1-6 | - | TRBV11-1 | TGTGCCAGCAGCTTATCGGGACAGTCAAATTCACCCCTCCACTTT | CASSLSGQSNSPLHF
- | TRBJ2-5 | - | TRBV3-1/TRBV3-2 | TGTGCCAGCAGCCTACGACAGGGAGGAGAGACCCAGTACTTC | CASSLRQGGETQYF
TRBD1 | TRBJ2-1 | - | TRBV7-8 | TGTGCCAGCAGCTTACCTCGGACAGGGGCCGCCAATGAGCAGTTCTTC | CASSLPRTGAANEQFF
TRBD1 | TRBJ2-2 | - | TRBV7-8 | TGTGCCGGGAGACAGGGGGATATGGCCGGGGAGCTGTTTTTT | CAGRQGDMAGELFF
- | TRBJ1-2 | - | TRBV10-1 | TGCGCCAGCAGTGACTCAGGGCCAGATGGCTACACCTTC | CASSDSGPDGYTF
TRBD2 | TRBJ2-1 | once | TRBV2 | TGTGCCAGCAGTGAAAGAGCGGGAGTACGGCAGTTCTTC | CASSERAGVRQFF
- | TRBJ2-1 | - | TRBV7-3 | TGTGCCAGCAGCTCTCGGAGGTCCCCCTACAATGAGCAGTTCTTC | CASSSRRSPYNEQFF
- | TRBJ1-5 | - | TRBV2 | TGTGCCAGCAAAGGGAGGGTGTATCAGCCCCAGCATTTT | CASKGRVYQPQHF
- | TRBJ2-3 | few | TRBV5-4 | TGTGCCAGCAGCTCCGGAGATACGCAGTATTTT | CASSSGDTQYF
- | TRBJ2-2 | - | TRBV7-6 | TGTGCCAGCAGCTCTGTGACAGGGAACACCGGGGAGCTGTTTTTT | CASSSVTGNTGELFF
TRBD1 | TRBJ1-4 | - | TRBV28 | TGTGCCAGCAGTCCCGGGGGGGACAGCAATGAAAAACTGTTTTTT | CASSPGGDSNEKLFF
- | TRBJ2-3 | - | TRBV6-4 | TGTGCCAGCAGTGAGTCTGGCGGGGCTGGCACAGATACGCAGTATTTT | CASSESGGAGTDTQYF
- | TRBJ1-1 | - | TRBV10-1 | TGCGCCAGCAGTGGATTCAGGGGTGGGACTGAAGCTTTCTTT | CASSGFRGGTEAFF
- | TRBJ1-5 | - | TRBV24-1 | TGTGCCACCAGGGGGCACCCGAGCAATCAGCCCCAGCATTTT | CATRGHPSNQPQHF
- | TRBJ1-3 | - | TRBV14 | TGTGCCAGCAGCCAAGATGGGCTGATCTCTGGAAACACCATATATTTT | CASSQDGLISGNTIYF
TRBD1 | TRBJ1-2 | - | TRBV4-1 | TGCGCCAGCAGCTGGCGGCGGGACAGTAACTATGGCTACACCTTC | CASSWRRDSNYGYTF